The 2 T cell receptor beta chains listed next were all sequenced from one sample in a study of shared T cell receptors in the human thymus. Sequencing used immunoSEQ multiplex PCR; TCRdb keeps in-frame clones, though not all of them. The sample lists hundreds of thousands of clones; more than 70% were seen once. The same data also contributed to another study, on human thymus T cells.

Source material: thymocytes. These receptors were obtained from a boy younger than two with a congenital heart defect.

The chain recombines TRBV5-4 with TRBJ2-7; 12 bases align to TRBD1. Unmatched junction bases numbered 11, after V lost 4 bases and J lost 3 bases. Germline CDR1 reads SGHNT; CDR2 reads YYREEE (reference sequence). CDR3 length equals 17 residues. In DNA form, the CDR3 reads TGTGCCAGCAGCCATCAAGCCGGGACAGGGGGCTTCTACGAGCAGTACTTC. Encoded protein: CASSHQAGTGGFYEQYF.

The CDR3 nucleotides are TGTGCCAGCATGCCTAGCGGGAGATCCTACAATGAGCAGTTCTTC. Its translation is CASMPSGRSYNEQFF. V gene TRBV5-6 combines with J gene TRBJ2-1; 10 bases agree with TRBD2. V trimming: 6 bases; J trimming: 1 base; junction bases outside the gene matches: 4. This CDR3 contains 15 residues. CDR1 is SGHDT and CDR2 is YYEEEE in the germline V gene.